The entry that follows covers one TCR beta chain sequence. This record comes from a study of blood T cell repertoires in COVID-19. The CDR3 extends over 14 amino acids. The germline V gene encodes CDR1 ENHRY and CDR2 SYGVKD. Unmatched junction bases numbered 4, after V lost 3 bases and J lost 5 bases. TCRdb's table, derived via immunoSEQ multiplex PCR, lists solely in-frame clones and lacks some. The table includes 250,000 to 350,000 clones, about 89% detected once. J is TRBJ2-1 and V is TRBV10-3, with 7 bases matching TRBD1. This TCR derives from a woman in her fifties or sixties with acute or convalescent COVID-19. The sequencing sample was made of peripheral blood. CDR3: CAISDGQADNEQFF. The CDR3 DNA reads as TGTGCCATCAGTGATGGACAGGCCGACAATGAGCAGTTCTTC.